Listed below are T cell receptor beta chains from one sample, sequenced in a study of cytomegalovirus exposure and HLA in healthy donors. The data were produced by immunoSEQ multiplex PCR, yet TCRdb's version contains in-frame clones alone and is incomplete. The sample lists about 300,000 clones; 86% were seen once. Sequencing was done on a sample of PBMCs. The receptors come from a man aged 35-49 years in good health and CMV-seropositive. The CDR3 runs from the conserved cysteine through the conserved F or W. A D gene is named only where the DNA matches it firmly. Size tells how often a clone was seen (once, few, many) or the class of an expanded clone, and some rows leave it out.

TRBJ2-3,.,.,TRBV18,CASSPPSVQDTQYF,TGTGCCAGCTCACCACCGTCAGTTCAAGATACGCAGTATTTT
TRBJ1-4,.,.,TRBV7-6,CASSLAQGRGEKLFF,TGTGCCAGCAGCTTAGCTCAGGGGAGGGGGGAAAAACTGTTTTTT
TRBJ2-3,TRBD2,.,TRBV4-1,CASSLLAGDVTDTQYF,TGCGCCAGCAGCCTACTAGCGGGAGACGTCACAGATACGCAGTATTTT
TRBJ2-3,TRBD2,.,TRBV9,CASSVRGGVGGADTQYF,TGTGCCAGCAGCGTCCGGGGGGGAGTCGGAGGAGCAGATACGCAGTATTTT
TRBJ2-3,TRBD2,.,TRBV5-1,CASSLYPSGRTDTQYF,TGCGCCAGCAGCTTGTACCCTAGCGGGCGCACAGATACGCAGTATTTT
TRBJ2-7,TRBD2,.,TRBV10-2,CASTPGSSGSNEQYF,TGCGCCAGCACCCCGGGCAGTAGCGGGAGCAACGAGCAGTACTTC
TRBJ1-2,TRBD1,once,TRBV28,CASSIRQGKGYGYTF,TGTGCCAGCAGTATTCGACAGGGGAAGGGCTATGGCTACACCTTC
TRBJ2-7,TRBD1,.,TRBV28,CASSSPGQDYEQYF,TGTGCCAGCAGTTCCCCGGGACAGGACTACGAGCAGTACTTC
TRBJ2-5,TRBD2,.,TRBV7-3,CASSLGAGGGQETQYF,TGTGCCAGCAGCCTGGGGGCGGGAGGGGGGCAAGAGACCCAGTACTTC
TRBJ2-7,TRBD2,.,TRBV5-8,CASSATLAGGNYEQYF,TGTGCCAGCAGCGCAACACTAGCGGGAGGTAACTACGAGCAGTACTTC
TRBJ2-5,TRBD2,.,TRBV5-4,CASSSWTSGRETQYF,TGTGCCAGCAGCTCTTGGACTAGCGGGAGAGAGACCCAGTACTTC
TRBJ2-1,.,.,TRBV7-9,CASSSPGRNEQFF,TGTGCCAGCAGCTCCCCCGGGAGAAATGAGCAGTTCTTC
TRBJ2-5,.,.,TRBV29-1,CSVDGLQETQYF,TGCAGCGTTGACGGGTTGCAAGAGACCCAGTACTTC
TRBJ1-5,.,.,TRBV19,CASSIGGLVKVQPQHF,TGTGCCAGTAGTATAGGAGGACTGGTCAAGGTTCAGCCCCAGCATTTT
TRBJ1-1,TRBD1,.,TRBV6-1,CASNGQGNTEAFF,TGTGCCAGCAACGGACAGGGGAACACTGAAGCTTTCTTT
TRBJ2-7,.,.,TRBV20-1,CSGRVSYEQYF,TGCAGTGGGCGGGTCTCCTACGAGCAGTACTTC
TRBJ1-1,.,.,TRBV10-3,CAISELQGTEAFF,TGTGCCATCAGTGAACTACAGGGAACTGAAGCTTTCTTT
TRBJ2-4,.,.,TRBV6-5,CASSYRATRAKNIQYF,TGTGCCAGCAGTTACAGGGCAACTAGAGCCAAAAACATTCAGTACTTC
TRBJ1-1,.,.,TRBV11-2,CASSQSEGDTEAFF,TGTGCCAGCAGCCAGAGTGAAGGGGACACTGAAGCTTTCTTT
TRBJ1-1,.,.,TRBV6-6,CASSLGASANTEAFF,TGTGCCAGCAGCCTAGGGGCCTCTGCGAACACTGAAGCTTTCTTT
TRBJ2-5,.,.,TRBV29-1,CSVSLGRGNQETQYF,TGCAGCGTTTCCCTTGGGAGGGGGAACCAAGAGACCCAGTACTTC
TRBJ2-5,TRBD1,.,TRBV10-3,CAISEGQGTETQYF,TGTGCCATCAGTGAGGGACAGGGGACAGAGACCCAGTACTTC
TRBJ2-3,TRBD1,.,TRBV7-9,CASSGRQGKQADTQYF,TGTGCCAGCAGCGGACGACAGGGGAAACAGGCGGATACGCAGTATTTT
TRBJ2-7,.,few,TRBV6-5,CASSSPTAAGYYEQYF,TGTGCCAGCAGTTCCCCGACTGCCGCAGGGTACTACGAGCAGTACTTC
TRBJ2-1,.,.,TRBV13,CASSNDGLASDEQFF,TGTGCCAGCAGCAACGACGGACTGGCAAGCGATGAGCAGTTCTTC
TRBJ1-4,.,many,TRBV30,CAWSPTREKLFF,TGTGCCTGGAGTCCCACCAGGGAAAAACTGTTTTTT
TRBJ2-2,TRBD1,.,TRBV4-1,CASSLGQGSLPGELFF,TGCGCCAGCAGCCTGGGACAGGGGAGTCTCCCCGGGGAGCTGTTTTTT
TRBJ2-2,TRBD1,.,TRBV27,CASSPPGTAKTGELFF,TGTGCCAGCAGTCCCCCCGGGACAGCAAAAACCGGGGAGCTGTTTTTT
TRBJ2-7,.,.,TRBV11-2,CASSLGPGTGGIGQYF,TGTGCCAGCAGCTTAGGCCCCGGGACTGGGGGTATCGGGCAGTACTTC
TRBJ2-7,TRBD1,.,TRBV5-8,CASNGPGTANLAYEQYF,TGTGCCAGCAACGGACCCGGGACAGCAAATCTTGCCTACGAGCAGTACTTC
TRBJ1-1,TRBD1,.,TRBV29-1,CSGGQGATTEAFF,TGCAGCGGTGGACAGGGGGCGACCACTGAAGCTTTCTTT
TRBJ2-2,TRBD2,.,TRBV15,CATSRDGRDTGELFF,TGTGCCACCAGCAGAGATGGGAGGGACACCGGGGAGCTGTTTTTT
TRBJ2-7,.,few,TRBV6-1,CASSEGQGSYEQYF,TGTGCCAGCAGTGAAGGCCAGGGGTCCTACGAGCAGTACTTC
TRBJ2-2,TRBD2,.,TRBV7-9,CASSLAQREWAGELFF,TGTGCCAGCAGCTTAGCCCAGCGGGAGTGGGCCGGGGAGCTGTTTTTT
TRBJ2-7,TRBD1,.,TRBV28,CASTGGTNEQYF,TGTGCCAGTACAGGGGGTACGAACGAGCAGTACTTC
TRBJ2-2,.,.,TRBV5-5,CASSPLRATNTGELFF,TGTGCCAGCAGCCCACTGAGAGCTACGAACACCGGGGAGCTGTTTTTT
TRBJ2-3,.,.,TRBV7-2,CASSLIRVADTQYF,TGTGCCAGCAGCTTAATACGGGTGGCAGATACGCAGTATTTT
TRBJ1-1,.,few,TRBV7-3,CASSLGGSRTEAFF,TGTGCCAGCAGCCTGGGGGGTAGTCGGACTGAAGCTTTCTTT
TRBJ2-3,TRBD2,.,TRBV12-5,CASGSSGSTDTQYF,TGTGCTAGTGGTTCTAGCGGGAGCACAGATACGCAGTATTTT
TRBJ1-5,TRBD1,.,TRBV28,CASSPQGAMGNQPQHF,TGTGCCAGCAGTCCGCAGGGGGCGATGGGCAATCAGCCCCAGCATTTT
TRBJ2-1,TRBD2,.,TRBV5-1,CASSPWTSGRKDEQFF,TGCGCCAGCAGCCCTTGGACTAGCGGGAGAAAAGATGAGCAGTTCTTC
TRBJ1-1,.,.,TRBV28,CASNPGTLYTEAFF,TGTGCCAGCAATCCGGGGACACTCTACACTGAAGCTTTCTTT
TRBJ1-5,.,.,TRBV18,CASSSSGTNNQPQHF,TGTGCCAGCTCAAGCTCCGGGACTAACAATCAGCCCCAGCATTTT
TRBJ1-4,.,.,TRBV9,CASSVPRTQKLFF,TGTGCCAGCAGCGTCCCCCGGACACAAAAACTGTTTTTT
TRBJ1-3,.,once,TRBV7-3,CASSLGRQASGNTIYF,TGTGCCAGCAGCTTGGGTCGACAAGCCTCTGGAAACACCATATATTTT
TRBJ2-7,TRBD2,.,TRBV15,CATSRERGGSSYEQYF,TGTGCCACCAGCAGAGAGAGGGGCGGGAGTTCTTACGAGCAGTACTTC